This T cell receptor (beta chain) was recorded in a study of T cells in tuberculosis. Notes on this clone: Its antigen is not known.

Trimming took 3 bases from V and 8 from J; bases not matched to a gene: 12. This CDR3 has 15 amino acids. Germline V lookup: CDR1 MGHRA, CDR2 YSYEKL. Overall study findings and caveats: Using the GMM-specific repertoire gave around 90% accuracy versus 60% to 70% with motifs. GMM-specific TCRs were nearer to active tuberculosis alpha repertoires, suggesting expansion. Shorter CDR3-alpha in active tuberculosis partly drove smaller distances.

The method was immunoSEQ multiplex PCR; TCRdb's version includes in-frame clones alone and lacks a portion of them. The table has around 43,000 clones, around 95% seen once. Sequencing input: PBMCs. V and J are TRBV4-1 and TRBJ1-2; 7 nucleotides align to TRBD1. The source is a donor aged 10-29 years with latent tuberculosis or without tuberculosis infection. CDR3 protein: CASSQFQGESRGYTF. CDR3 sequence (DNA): TGCGCCAGCAGCCAGTTTCAGGGGGAATCACGAGGCTACACCTTC.